The TCR beta chain under discussion was sequenced for a study of cytomegalovirus exposure and HLA in healthy donors. Germline CDR1 reads KGHSH; CDR2 reads LQKENI. The V and J ends lost 6 bases and 1 base, in that order; junction bases with no gene match: 6. This CDR3 has 15 residues. Notes on this clone: Its antigen is not identified.

Vbeta (60) and Jbeta (13) primers were used in the PCR. The assay was immunoSEQ multiplex PCR, and TCRdb's table has in-frame clones only and misses some. Here the sample table reports about 200,000 clones. Study-wide results and caveats: The study recorded about 160 TCR beta chains that were cytomegalovirus-associated. Diagnosis of cytomegalovirus status made by the classifier reportedly showed high specificity and sensitivity.

The chain combines TRBV18 with TRBJ1-1; 9 bases agree with TRBD1. The origin of this receptor is a girl aged 2 to 10 in good health and CMV-seropositive. The material sequenced was PBMCs. CDR3 DNA sequence: TGTGCCAGCTCCCTAGGGACAGGGACGAACACTGAAGCTTTCTTT. Its protein is CASSLGTGTNTEAFF.